This T cell receptor beta chain was identified during a study of T cell responses to AZD1222 COVID-19 vaccine. Sequencing was performed with immunoSEQ multiplex PCR; in TCRdb, only in-frame clones are kept and a portion is missing. Of 94,000 or so clones listed, about 90% are singletons. This sequence was found in an adult in good health. Here the sequenced sample was peripheral blood, taken on day 0 of AZD1222 vaccination.

CDR3 sequence: CASSQLDRVTGELFF. CDR3 coding DNA: TGTGCCAGCTCACAACTGGACAGGGTGACCGGGGAGCTGTTTTTT. The chain joins TRBV18 to TRBJ2-2; 8 bases map to TRBD1. With V trimmed by 4 bases and J by 5 bases, 6 bases remained unmatched. The CDR3 is made up of 15 amino acids. Germline lookup yields CDR1 KGHSH and CDR2 LQKENI.